Listed below are T cell receptor beta chains from one sample, sequenced in a study of persistence of HIV-infected CD4 T cells. Libraries were prepared by immunoSEQ multiplex PCR; TCRdb keeps only in-frame clonotypes and omits some of them. In the table there are approximately 45,000 clones, about 88% of which are singletons. Their target antigens are unknown. This specimen was CD4+ T cells sorted from PBMCs after roughly 19-hour stimulation, taken from a patient who received antiretroviral therapy. These receptor sequences come from an adult woman with HIV who was CMV-seropositive. The CDR3 runs from the conserved cysteine through the conserved F or W. Fields, in order: V gene, clone size, CDR3 protein. The size of a clone is reported for some rows only, either as once, few or many, or as a class for expanded clones.

V gene: TRBV9; clone size: -; CDR3 protein: CASSVDRGDTEAFF
V gene: TRBV6-5; clone size: -; CDR3 protein: CASSLGGDGNTIYF
V gene: TRBV10-3; clone size: -; CDR3 protein: CAIQNSGTFYGYTF
V gene: TRBV9; clone size: -; CDR3 protein: CASSVAGLAVDTQYF
V gene: TRBV12-3/TRBV12-4; clone size: few; CDR3 protein: CASSLSVGGGPTF
V gene: TRBV19; clone size: -; CDR3 protein: CSASGTGNQPQHF
V gene: TRBV5-1; clone size: -; CDR3 protein: CASSFGGRETQYF
V gene: TRBV14; clone size: once; CDR3 protein: CASSPTTGPNQHSTDTQYF
V gene: TRBV5-1; clone size: -; CDR3 protein: CASRVTGGPYNEQFF
V gene: TRBV2; clone size: -; CDR3 protein: CASSEVSITDTQYF
V gene: TRBV6-5; clone size: -; CDR3 protein: CASSYVQFSGANVLTF
V gene: TRBV25-1; clone size: -; CDR3 protein: CASTLAGGGDTQYF
V gene: TRBV7-6; clone size: -; CDR3 protein: CASSPISGTGGNQPQHF
V gene: TRBV3-1/TRBV3-2; clone size: -; CDR3 protein: CASSLRTGTYTF
V gene: TRBV5-4; clone size: -; CDR3 protein: CASTYRQNSYNEQFF
V gene: TRBV5-1; clone size: -; CDR3 protein: CASRMESRSTDTQYF
V gene: TRBV19; clone size: -; CDR3 protein: CASSIGISGPNSPLHF
V gene: TRBV5-4; clone size: -; CDR3 protein: CASSSRSGAETQYF
V gene: TRBV4-1; clone size: once; CDR3 protein: CASSQDMGFAGISNYGYTF
V gene: TRBV6-4; clone size: -; CDR3 protein: CASSDSRPFPGNTIYF
V gene: TRBV29-1; clone size: -; CDR3 protein: CSAAGTGLGSGYTF
V gene: TRBV29-1; clone size: -; CDR3 protein: CSVVGSSYNEQFF
V gene: TRBV6-5; clone size: once; CDR3 protein: CAILDRAHTGELFF
V gene: TRBV5-1; clone size: -; CDR3 protein: CASSLGQGAEGYTF
V gene: TRBV7-2; clone size: -; CDR3 protein: CASSLGTGFYNEQFF
V gene: TRBV4-1; clone size: -; CDR3 protein: CASSQVAADHEQYF
V gene: TRBV30; clone size: -; CDR3 protein: CAWTIRRGVNTEAFF
V gene: TRBV12-3/TRBV12-4; clone size: -; CDR3 protein: CASSPQKNTEAFF
V gene: TRBV20-1; clone size: -; CDR3 protein: CSASRRGNTGELFF
V gene: TRBV12-3/TRBV12-4; clone size: few; CDR3 protein: CASSIGANVLTF
V gene: TRBV19; clone size: -; CDR3 protein: CASSPGSSLGTDTQYF
V gene: TRBV5-4; clone size: -; CDR3 protein: CASSSTPASSYNEQFF
V gene: TRBV2; clone size: -; CDR3 protein: CASSGQMRRYEQYF
V gene: TRBV30; clone size: -; CDR3 protein: CAWSRTGTTGELFF
V gene: TRBV6-5; clone size: once; CDR3 protein: CASSYTGSGTDTQYF
V gene: TRBV24-1; clone size: -; CDR3 protein: CATSVPGQGAGGYTF
V gene: TRBV6-8; clone size: -; CDR3 protein: CASSYFPIESYSSGANVLTF
V gene: TRBV6-7; clone size: -; CDR3 protein: CASSYRTGLGTDTQYF
V gene: TRBV5-1; clone size: -; CDR3 protein: CASSWSGGDDEAFF